This T cell receptor beta chain was obtained from a study of blood T cells in healthy people across ages. Study-level findings and limits: Higher diversity, along with more naive CD4+ cells, distinguished long-lived donors from aged donors.

In its sample, this clonotype was seen a few times. Its cognate antigen is unknown. A sample-barcoded 5' primer and a J-beta primer mix were used in a second PCR of roughly 7 to 12 cycles. Through a template-switch adaptor with 12 random nucleotides, each cDNA molecule received a tag. Individual samples furnished no less than 2.5 million CDR3-containing paired-end reads apiece. A single record per CDR3 protein comes from TCRdb applying MiXCR to the 5' RACE reads. The table has approximately 810,000 distinct CDR3 sequences, around 30% seen once; the top ten hold approximately 15%. Germline assignment: CDR1 SEHNR and CDR2 FQNEAQ (reference sequence). V dropped 6 bases and J dropped 0 bases, with 16 bases sitting between them. The CDR3 runs 16 residues.

Specimen: blood. This chain joins TRBV7-9 and TRBJ2-3; a weak D match, TRBD2 (6 bases). This sequence originates from a woman older than 75 in good health. For the CDR3, the DNA is TGTGCCAGCAGATTTCGGGACTTAGCTAGCACAGATACGCAGTATTTT. Protein: CASRFRDLASTDTQYF.